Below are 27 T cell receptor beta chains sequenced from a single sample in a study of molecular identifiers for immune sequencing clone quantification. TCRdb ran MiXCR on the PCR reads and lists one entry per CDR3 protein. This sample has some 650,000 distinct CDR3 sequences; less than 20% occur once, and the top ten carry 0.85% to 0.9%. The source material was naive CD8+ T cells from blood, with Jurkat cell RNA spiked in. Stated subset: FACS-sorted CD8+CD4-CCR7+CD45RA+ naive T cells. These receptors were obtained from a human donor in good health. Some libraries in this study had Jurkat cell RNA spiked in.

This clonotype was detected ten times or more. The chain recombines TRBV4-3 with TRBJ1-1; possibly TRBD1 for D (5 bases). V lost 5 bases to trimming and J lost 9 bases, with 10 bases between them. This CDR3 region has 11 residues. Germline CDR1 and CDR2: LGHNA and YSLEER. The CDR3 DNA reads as TGCGCCAGCAGCTATAGGGGACAAGCTTTCTTT. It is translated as CASSYRGQAFF.

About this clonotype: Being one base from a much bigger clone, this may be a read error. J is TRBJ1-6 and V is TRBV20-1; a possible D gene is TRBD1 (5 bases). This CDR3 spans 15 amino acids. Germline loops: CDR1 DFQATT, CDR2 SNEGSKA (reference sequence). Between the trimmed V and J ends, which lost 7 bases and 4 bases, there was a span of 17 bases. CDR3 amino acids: CSVQGVGQYNSPLHF. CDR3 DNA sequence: TGCAGTGTTCAAGGGGTCGGGCAGTATAATTCACCCCTCCACTTT.

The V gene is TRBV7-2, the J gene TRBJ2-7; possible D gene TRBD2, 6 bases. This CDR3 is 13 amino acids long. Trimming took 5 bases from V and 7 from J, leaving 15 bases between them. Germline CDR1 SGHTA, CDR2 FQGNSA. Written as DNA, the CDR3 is TGTGCCAGCAGCCCCTCGGGAGACTGGGAGCAGTACTTC. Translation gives CASSPSGDWEQYF. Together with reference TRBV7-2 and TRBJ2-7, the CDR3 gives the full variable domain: GAGVSQSPSNKVTEKGKDVELRCDPISGHTALYWYRQSLGQGLEFLIYFQGNSAPDKSGLPSDRFSAERTGGSVSTLTIQRTQQEDSAVYLCASSPSGDWEQYFGPGTRLTVT.

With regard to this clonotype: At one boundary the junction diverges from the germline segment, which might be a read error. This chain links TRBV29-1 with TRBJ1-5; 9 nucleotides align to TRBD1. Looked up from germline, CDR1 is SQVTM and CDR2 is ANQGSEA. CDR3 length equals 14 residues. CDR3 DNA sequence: TGCAGCGTTGGGACAGGGGAGAGCAATCAGCCCCAGCGTTTT. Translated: CSVGTGESNQPQRF.

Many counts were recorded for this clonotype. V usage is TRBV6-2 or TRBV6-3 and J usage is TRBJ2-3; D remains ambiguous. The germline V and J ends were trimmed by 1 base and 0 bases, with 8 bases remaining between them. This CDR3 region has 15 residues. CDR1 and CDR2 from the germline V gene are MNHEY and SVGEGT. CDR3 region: CASSYLAPSTDTQYF. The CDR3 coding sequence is TGTGCCAGCAGTTACTTGGCCCCTAGCACAGATACGCAGTATTTT.

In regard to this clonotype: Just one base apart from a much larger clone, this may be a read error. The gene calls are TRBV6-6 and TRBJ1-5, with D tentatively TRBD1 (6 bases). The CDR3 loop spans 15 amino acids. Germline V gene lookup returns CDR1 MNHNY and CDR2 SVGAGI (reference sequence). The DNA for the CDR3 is TGTGCCAGCAGTCCTCCTGGACAGAGCAGTCAGCCCCAGCATTTT. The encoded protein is CASSPPGQSSQPQHF.

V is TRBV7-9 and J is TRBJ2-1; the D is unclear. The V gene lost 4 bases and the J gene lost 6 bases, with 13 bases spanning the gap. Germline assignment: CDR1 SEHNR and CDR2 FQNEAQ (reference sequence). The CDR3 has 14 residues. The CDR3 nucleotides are TGTGCCAGCAGCTCCCTCTCTCACACCAATGAGCAGTTCTTC. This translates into CASSSLSHTNEQFF.

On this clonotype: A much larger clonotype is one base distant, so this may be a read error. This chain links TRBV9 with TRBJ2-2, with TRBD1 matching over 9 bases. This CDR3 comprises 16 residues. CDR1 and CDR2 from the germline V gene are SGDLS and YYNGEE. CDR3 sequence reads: CAISDSGTGFTGELFF. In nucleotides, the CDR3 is TGTGCCATCAGCGACTCCGGGACAGGGTTCACCGGGGAGCTGTTTTTT.

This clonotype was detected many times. CDR3 coding DNA: TGTGCCAGCAGCCCCGGGACAGGGAATCCCTACGAGCAGTACTTC. This encodes CASSPGTGNPYEQYF. The chain links TRBV7-2 to TRBJ2-7, with 9 bases that match TRBD1. The CDR3 runs to 15 residues. V gave up 5 bases and J gave up 2 bases; unmatched junction bases: 7. Germline V gene sequence: CDR1 SGHTA, CDR2 FQGNSA.

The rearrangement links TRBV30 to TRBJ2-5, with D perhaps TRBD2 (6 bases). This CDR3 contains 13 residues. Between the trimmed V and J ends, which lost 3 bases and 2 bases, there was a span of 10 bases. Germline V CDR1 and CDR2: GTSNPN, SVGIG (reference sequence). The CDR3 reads CAWRGGPQETQYF. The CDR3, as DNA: TGTGCCTGGAGGGGAGGCCCTCAAGAGACCCAGTACTTC.

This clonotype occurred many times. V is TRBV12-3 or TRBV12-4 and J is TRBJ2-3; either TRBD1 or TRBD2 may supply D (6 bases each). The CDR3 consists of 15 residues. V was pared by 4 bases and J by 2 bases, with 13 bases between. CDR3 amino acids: CASSSGGTVTDTQYF. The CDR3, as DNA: TGTGCCAGCAGTTCCGGGGGCACTGTCACAGATACGCAGTATTTT.

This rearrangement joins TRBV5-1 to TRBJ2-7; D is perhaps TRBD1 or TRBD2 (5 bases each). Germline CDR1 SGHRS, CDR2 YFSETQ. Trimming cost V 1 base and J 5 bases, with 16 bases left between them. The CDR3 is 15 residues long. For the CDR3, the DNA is TGCGCCAGCAGCTTGTATCGTGGGGGAATGAACGAGCAGTACTTC. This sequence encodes CASSLYRGGMNEQYF.

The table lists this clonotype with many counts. The CDR3 is CASNTYRPGIRLTEAFF. DNA of the CDR3: TGTGCCAGCAACACATATCGTCCAGGGATTAGGCTCACTGAAGCTTTCTTT. J is TRBJ1-1 and V is TRBV7-9; maybe TRBD1 (5 bases). The CDR3 sequence is 17 residues long. Trimming took off 7 bases at V and 4 bases at J, with 25 bases between the two ends. Germline CDR1 reads SEHNR; CDR2 reads FQNEAQ (reference sequence).

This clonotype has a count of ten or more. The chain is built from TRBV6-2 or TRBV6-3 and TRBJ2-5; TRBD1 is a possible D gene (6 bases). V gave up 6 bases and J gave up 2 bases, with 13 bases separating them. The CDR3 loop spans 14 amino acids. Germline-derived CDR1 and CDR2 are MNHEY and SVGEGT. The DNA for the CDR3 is TGTGCCAGCAGCCAGGACAGATATCAAGAGACCCAGTACTTC. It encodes CASSQDRYQETQYF.

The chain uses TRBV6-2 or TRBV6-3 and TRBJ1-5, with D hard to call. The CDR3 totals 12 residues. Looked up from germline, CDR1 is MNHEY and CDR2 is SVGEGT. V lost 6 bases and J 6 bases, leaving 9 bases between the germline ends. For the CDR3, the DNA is TGTGCCAGCAGCCCTATTCGTCAGCCCCAGCATTTT. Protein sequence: CASSPIRQPQHF.

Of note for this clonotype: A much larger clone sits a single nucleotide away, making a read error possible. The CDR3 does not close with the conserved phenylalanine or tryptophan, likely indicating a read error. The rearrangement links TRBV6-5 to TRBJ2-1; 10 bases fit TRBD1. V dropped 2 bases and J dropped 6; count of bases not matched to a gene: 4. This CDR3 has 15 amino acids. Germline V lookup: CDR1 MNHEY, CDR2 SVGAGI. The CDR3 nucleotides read TGTGCCAGCAGTTACGGGACAGGGGTAGGCAATGAGCAGTTCCTC. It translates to CASSYGTGVGNEQFL.

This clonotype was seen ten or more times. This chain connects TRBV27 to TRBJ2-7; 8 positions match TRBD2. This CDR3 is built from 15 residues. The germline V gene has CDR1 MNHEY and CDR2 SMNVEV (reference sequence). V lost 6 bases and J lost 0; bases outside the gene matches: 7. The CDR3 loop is CASSQSGSPSYEQYF. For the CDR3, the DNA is TGTGCCAGCAGCCAAAGCGGGAGTCCCTCCTACGAGCAGTACTTC.

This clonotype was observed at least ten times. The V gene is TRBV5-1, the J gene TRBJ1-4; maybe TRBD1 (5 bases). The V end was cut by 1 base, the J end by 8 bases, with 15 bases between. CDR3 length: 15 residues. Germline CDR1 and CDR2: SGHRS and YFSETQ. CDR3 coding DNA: TGCGCCAGCAGCTTGACCGGGACCCCAGAGGAAAAACTGTTTTTT. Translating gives CASSLTGTPEEKLFF.

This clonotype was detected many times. CDR3 bases: TGTGCCAGTAGCCCGACAGTCCGTCCACCCCTCCACTTT. Encoded protein: CASSPTVRPPLHF. The chain carries TRBV19 and TRBJ1-6; maybe TRBD1 (5 bases). V was trimmed by 6 bases and J by 11 bases, leaving 14 bases between them. This CDR3 spans 13 amino acids. The germline V gene has CDR1 LNHDA and CDR2 SQIVND (reference sequence).

Here the CDR3 reads CASSSGRWAPMAQYF. DNA for the CDR3: TGTGCCAGCAGTAGCGGCAGATGGGCCCCGATGGCGCAGTATTTT. The V gene is TRBV9, the J gene TRBJ2-3; D is perhaps TRBD2 (6 bases). The CDR3 runs 15 residues. Trimming took 5 bases from V and 10 from J, leaving 23 bases between them. CDR1 and CDR2 from the germline V gene are SGDLS and YYNGEE. Complete variable domain (other parts from reference TRBV9 and TRBJ2-3): DSGVTQTPKHLITATGQRVTLRCSPRSGDLSVYWYQQSLDQGLQFLIQYYNGEERAKGNILERFSAQQFPDLHSELNLSSLELGDSALYFCASSSGRWAPMAQYFGPGTRLTVL.

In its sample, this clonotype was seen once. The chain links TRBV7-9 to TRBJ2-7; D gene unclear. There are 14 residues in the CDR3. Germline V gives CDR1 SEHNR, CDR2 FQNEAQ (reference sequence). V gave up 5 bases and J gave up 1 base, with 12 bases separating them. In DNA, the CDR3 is TGTGCCAGCAGCCCCTCACAGCCTTCCTACGAGCAGTACTTC. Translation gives CASSPSQPSYEQYF.

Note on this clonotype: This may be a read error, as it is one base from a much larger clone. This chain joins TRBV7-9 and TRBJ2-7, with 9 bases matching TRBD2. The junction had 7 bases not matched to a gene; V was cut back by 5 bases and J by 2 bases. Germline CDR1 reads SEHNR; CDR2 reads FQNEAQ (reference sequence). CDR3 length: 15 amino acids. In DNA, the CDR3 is TGTGCCAGCAGCATAGGGACTAGCAGAACCTACGAGCAGTACTTC. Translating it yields CASSIGTSRTYEQYF.

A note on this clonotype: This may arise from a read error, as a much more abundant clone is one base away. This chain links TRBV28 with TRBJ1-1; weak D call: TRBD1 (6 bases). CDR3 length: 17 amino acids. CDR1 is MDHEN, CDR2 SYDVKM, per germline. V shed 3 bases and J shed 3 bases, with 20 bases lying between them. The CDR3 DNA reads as TGTGCCAGCAGTTTTATGCCACAGGGAGAGTTGGACACTGAAGCTTTCTTT. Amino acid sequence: CASSFMPQGELDTEAFF. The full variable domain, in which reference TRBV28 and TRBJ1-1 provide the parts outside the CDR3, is DVKVTQSSRYLVKRTGEKVFLECVQDMDHENMFWYRQDPGLGLRLIYFSYDVKMKEKGDIPEGYSVSREKKERFSLILESASTNQTSMYLCASSFMPQGELDTEAFFGQGTRLTVV.

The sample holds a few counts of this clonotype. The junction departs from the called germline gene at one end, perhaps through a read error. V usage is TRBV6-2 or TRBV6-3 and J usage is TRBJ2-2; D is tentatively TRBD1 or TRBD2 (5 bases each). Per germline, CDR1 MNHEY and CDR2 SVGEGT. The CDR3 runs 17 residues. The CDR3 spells CASSYSFGAIDTGELSF. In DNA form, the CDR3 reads TGTGCCAGCAGTTACTCGTTTGGGGCCATTGACACCGGGGAGCTGTCTTTT.

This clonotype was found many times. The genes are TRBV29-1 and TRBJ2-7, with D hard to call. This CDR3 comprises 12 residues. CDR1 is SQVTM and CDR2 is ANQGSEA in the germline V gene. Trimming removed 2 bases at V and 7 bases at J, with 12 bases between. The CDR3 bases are TGCAGCGTTGAAACGGGCGAGAAGGAGCAGTACTTC. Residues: CSVETGEKEQYF.

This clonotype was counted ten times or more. The chain's CDR3 is CASSYGPGNDYTF. CDR3 DNA sequence: TGTGCCAGCAGTTACGGGCCAGGGAATGACTACACCTTC. This chain uses TRBV6-2 or TRBV6-3 with TRBJ1-2; perhaps TRBD1 as D (5 bases). Germline CDR1 reads MNHEY; CDR2 reads SVGEGT. Trimming removed 2 bases at V and 10 bases at J, with 14 bases between. The CDR3 covers 13 residues.

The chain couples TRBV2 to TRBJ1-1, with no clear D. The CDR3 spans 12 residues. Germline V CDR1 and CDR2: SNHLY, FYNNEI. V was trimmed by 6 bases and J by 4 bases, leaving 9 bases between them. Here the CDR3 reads CASSDTSTEAFF. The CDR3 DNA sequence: TGTGCCAGCAGCGATACGTCCACTGAAGCTTTCTTT.